This T cell receptor beta chain was identified in a study of Tregs in tolerant kidney transplant recipients (dated 2019 in TCRdb). For context, the study as a whole: The study used TCRbeta sequencing to identify donor-specific regulatory T cells before combined kidney and bone marrow transplantation, then tracked those cells after transplant.

The transplants used related donors with nonmyeloablative bone marrow transplantation, and mixed chimerism in the human trials was transient. Unstimulated Tregs (CD4+CD25+CD127-), CD4+ non-Tregs (CD4+CD25-), CD4 and CD8 cells were FACS-sorted from thawed PBMCs. The patients were a few recipients of combined kidney and bone marrow transplants from the ITN036ST trial, and samples were available only from these trial subjects. Healthy control blood was separated into PBMCs by Ficoll density gradient and cryopreserved, and patient PBMCs were collected both before and after transplant. Beyond this particular receptor, the publication reports: PCR primers changed over time for some patients, so nucleotide-level comparison across those patients' samples was not possible. Because the study included only a small number of patients, the results must be confirmed in larger populations and under other immunosuppression protocols. Donor-specific Treg expansion was found to exceed global Treg expansion in tolerant patients, suggesting antigen-driven rather than nonspecific expansion. Although technical replication error seemed to be minimal, the question of biological reproducibility was not addressed directly. Expanding Tregs with activated donor B cells appeared to identify the most biologically relevant and donor-specific TCRbeta repertoire.

For TCRbeta CDR3 sequencing, genomic DNA from the sorted cells was extracted using the QIAGEN DNeasy Blood and Tissue Kit. High-throughput TCRbeta CDR3 sequencing was carried out commercially through immunoSEQ, with PCR amplification with bias correction and internal controls included. The authors processed their data as follows. Unique productive TCRbeta sequences were defined by CDR3 nucleotide sequence where primers matched, otherwise by CDR3 amino acid sequence with Vbeta and Jbeta genes. As a correction for sorting error, sequences shared between sorted populations at a frequency ratio of 2:1 or less were discarded, and the remaining shared sequences were assigned to the higher population. A sequence counted as donor-reactive if, in CFSE-low cells, the sequence had a frequency of at least 0.01% and was expanded at least 5-fold compared with unstimulated cells. Jensen-Shannon divergence, calculated on the top 100 TCRbeta sequences ranked by frequency, was used to quantify repertoire divergence. For samples with multiple sequencing runs, sorting error was corrected in each run separately before the runs were combined. TCRdb carries this immuneACCESS record with in-frame sequences only. Its versions omit some clonotypes, under half of them owing to an unresolved V gene in the studies checked, with the rest unexplained. V and J calls and clone size are given by that table; D and trimming were obtained from the DNA. The sample contains roughly 86,000 clones, roughly 93% of them found a single time. 1.6% of the sample rests with the top ten.

Concerning this clone: This clone's antigen is unknown. The input lacks base qualities; no much larger clone sits a single base away.

The CDR3 holds 14 amino acids from the cysteine to the phenylalanine. The retained sequence is limited to the CDR3, 42 bases, with the frame set at the first base. According to the germline V gene, CDR1 reads LGHNA and CDR2 reads YSLEER. The junction carries 8 bases between V and J, which are trimmed by 1 base and 4 bases respectively. This TCR was recovered from a human patient who received a combined kidney and bone marrow transplant. In patients who had a transplant, some T cells may come from the graft donor. The sample in question was CD4+ T cells from blood (PBMCs), obtained 12 months after the transplant. The V and J segments used are TRBV4-3 and TRBJ1-3; the D gene is not confidently resolved. The nucleotide sequence reads as follows: TGCGCCAGCAGCCAAGTTTTAGTGGGAAACACCATATATTTT. This gives the protein CASSQVLVGNTIYF.